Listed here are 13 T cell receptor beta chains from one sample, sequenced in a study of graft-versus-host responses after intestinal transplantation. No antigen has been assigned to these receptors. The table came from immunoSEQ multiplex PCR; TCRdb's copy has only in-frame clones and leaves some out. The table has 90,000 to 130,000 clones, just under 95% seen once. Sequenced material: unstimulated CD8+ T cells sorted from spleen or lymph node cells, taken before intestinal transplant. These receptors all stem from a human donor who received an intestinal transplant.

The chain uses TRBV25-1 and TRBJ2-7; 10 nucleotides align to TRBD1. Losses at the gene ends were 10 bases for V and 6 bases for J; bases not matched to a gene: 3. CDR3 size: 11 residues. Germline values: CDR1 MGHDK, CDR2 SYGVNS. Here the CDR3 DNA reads TGTGCCACCGGACAGGGGGGCGAGCAGTACTTC. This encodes CATGQGGEQYF.

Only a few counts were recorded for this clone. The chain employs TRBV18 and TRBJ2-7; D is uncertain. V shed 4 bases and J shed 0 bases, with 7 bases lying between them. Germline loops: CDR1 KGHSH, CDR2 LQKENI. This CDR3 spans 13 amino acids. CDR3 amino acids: CASSRANSYEQYF. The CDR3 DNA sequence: TGTGCCAGCTCACGGGCCAACTCCTACGAGCAGTACTTC.

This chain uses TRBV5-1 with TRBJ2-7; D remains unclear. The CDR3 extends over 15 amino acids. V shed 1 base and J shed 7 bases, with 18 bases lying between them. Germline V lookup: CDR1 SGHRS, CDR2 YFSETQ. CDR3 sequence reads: CASSLWARLAEEQYF. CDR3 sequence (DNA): TGCGCCAGCAGCTTGTGGGCCCGGCTTGCGGAGGAGCAGTACTTC. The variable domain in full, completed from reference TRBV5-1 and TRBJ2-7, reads KAGVTQTPRYLIKTRGQQVTLSCSPISGHRSVSWYQQTPGQGLQFLFEYFSETQRNKGNFPGRFSGRQFSNSRSEMNVSTLELGDSALYLCASSLWARLAEEQYFGPGTRLTVT.

This CDR3 reads CASSELTSGSSYNEQFF. The DNA of the CDR3 is TGCGCCAGCAGCGAACTGACTAGCGGGTCGTCCTACAATGAGCAGTTCTTC. V is TRBV5-1 and J is TRBJ2-1; 10 bases match TRBD2. Germline assignment: CDR1 SGHRS and CDR2 YFSETQ. V gave up 4 bases and J gave up 1 base; unmatched junction bases: 8. The CDR3 extends over 17 amino acids.

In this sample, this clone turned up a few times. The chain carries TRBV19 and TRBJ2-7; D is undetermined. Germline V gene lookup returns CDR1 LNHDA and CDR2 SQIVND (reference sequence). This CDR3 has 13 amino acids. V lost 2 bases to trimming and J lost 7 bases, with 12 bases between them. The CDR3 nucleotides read TGTGCCAGTAGTATACCCCCAGTGGGGGAGCAGTACTTC. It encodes CASSIPPVGEQYF.

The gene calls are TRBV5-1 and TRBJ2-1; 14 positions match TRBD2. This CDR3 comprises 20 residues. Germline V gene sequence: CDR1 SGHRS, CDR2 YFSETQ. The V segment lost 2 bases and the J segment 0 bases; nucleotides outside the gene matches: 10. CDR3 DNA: TGCGCCAGCAGCTTTCTTTCCGGGACTAGCGGGAGCCGCTCCTACAATGAGCAGTTCTTC. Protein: CASSFLSGTSGSRSYNEQFF.

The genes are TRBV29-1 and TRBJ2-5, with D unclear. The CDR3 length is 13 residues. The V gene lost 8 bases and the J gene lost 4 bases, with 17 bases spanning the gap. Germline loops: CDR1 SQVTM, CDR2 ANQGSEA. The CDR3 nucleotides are TGCAGCCCCAGAATGGTGGGCGGAGAGACCCAGTACTTC. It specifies CSPRMVGGETQYF.

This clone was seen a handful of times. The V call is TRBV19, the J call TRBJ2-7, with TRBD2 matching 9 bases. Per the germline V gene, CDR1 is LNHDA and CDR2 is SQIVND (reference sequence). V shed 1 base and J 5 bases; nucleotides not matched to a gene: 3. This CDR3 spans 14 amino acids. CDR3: CASSIGRLADEQYF. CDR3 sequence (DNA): TGTGCCAGTAGTATAGGGAGACTAGCGGACGAGCAGTACTTC. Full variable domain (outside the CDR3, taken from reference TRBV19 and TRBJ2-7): DGGITQSPKYLFRKEGQNVTLSCEQNLNHDAMYWYRQDPGQGLRLIYYSQIVNDFQKGDIAEGYSVSREKKESFPLTVTSAQKNPTAFYLCASSIGRLADEQYFGPGTRLTVT.

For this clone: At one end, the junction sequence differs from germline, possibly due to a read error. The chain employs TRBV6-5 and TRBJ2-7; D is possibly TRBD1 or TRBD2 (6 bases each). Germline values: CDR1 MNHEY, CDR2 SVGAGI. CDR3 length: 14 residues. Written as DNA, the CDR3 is TGTGCCAGCAGTTACGTACAGGGACTGAACGAGCGGTACTTC. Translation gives CASSYVQGLNERYF.

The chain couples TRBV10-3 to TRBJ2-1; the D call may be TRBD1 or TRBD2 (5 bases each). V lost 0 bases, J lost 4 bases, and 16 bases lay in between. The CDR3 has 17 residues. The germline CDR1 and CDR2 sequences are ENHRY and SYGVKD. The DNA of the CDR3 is TGTGCCATCAGTGAGTCGTTAGCCGGGACCAAATACAATGAGCAGTTCTTC. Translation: CAISESLAGTKYNEQFF.

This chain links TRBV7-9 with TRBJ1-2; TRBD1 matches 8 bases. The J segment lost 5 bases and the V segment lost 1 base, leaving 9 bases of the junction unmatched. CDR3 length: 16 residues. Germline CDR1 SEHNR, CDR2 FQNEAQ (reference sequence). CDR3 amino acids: CASSLGGQGARYGYTF. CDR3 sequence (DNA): TGTGCCAGCAGCTTAGGAGGGCAGGGGGCTCGGTATGGCTACACCTTC.

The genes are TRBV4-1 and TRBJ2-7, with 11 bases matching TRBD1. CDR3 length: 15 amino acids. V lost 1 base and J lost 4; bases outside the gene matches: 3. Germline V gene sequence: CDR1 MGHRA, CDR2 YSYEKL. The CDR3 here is CASSQGGDRGYEQYF. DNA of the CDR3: TGCGCCAGCAGCCAAGGAGGGGACAGGGGGTACGAGCAGTACTTC.

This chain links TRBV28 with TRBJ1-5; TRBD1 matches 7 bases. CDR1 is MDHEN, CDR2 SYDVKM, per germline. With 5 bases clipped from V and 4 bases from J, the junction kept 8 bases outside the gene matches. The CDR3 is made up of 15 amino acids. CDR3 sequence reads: CASSPRQGVNQPQHF. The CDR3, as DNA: TGTGCCAGCAGTCCCCGACAGGGAGTAAATCAGCCCCAGCATTTT.